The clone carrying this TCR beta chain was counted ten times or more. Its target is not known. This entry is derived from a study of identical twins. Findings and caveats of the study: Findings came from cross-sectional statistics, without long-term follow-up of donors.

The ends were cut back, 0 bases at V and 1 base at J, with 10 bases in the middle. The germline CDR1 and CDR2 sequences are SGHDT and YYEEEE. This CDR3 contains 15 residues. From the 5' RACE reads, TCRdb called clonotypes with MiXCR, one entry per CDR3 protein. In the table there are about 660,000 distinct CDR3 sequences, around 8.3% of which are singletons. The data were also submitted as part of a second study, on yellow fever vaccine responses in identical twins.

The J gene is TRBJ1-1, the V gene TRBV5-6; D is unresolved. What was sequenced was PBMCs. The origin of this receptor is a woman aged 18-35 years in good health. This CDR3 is CASSLAGSGNTEAFF. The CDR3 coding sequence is TGTGCCAGCAGCTTGGCAGGCAGCGGGAACACTGAAGCTTTCTTT.